This T cell receptor beta chain comes out of a study of blood T cell repertoires in COVID-19. Study at large: PBMCs, B-cell-depleted T cells, or T cells were the source of the cDNA or gDNA that made up the material.

Source study methods: Amplification of reference gene primers provided the estimated nucleated cell counts. Profiling relied on immunoSEQ multiplex PCR, and the TCRdb table lists in-frame clones only, not all of them. From that table come the V and J calls and clone size; the DNA was used to work out D and trimming. The repertoire includes about 130,000 clones, 86% of them detected once, and roughly 11% sits in the top ten. The CDR3 is made up of 16 amino acids. Trimming took 11 bases from V and 1 from J, leaving 23 bases between them. Germline loops: CDR1 LNHDA, CDR2 SQIVND (reference sequence). The material sequenced was peripheral blood. The clonotype comes from a woman aged 70-85 years with COVID-19, enrolled during active disease. The rearrangement joins TRBV19 to TRBJ1-1; weak D call: TRBD1 (6 bases). CDR3 in DNA: TGTGCCGCCTATTCCCCCGGGGACACAGGGAACACTGAAGCTTTCTTT. Residues: CAAYSPGDTGNTEAFF.